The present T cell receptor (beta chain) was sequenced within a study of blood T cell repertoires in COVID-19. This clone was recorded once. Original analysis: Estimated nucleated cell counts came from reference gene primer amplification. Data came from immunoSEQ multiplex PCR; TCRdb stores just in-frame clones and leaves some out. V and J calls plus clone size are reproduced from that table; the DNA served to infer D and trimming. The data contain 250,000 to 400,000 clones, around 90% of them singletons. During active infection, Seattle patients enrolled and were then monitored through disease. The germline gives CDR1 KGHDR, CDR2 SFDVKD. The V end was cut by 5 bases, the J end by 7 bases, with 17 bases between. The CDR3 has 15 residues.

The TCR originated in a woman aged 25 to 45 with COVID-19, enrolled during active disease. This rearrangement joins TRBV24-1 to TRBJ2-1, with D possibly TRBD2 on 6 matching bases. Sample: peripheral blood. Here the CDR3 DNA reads TGTGCCACCAGTGCAGGCCAGGGTGGGGGGAATGAGCAGTTCTTC. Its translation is CATSAGQGGGNEQFF.